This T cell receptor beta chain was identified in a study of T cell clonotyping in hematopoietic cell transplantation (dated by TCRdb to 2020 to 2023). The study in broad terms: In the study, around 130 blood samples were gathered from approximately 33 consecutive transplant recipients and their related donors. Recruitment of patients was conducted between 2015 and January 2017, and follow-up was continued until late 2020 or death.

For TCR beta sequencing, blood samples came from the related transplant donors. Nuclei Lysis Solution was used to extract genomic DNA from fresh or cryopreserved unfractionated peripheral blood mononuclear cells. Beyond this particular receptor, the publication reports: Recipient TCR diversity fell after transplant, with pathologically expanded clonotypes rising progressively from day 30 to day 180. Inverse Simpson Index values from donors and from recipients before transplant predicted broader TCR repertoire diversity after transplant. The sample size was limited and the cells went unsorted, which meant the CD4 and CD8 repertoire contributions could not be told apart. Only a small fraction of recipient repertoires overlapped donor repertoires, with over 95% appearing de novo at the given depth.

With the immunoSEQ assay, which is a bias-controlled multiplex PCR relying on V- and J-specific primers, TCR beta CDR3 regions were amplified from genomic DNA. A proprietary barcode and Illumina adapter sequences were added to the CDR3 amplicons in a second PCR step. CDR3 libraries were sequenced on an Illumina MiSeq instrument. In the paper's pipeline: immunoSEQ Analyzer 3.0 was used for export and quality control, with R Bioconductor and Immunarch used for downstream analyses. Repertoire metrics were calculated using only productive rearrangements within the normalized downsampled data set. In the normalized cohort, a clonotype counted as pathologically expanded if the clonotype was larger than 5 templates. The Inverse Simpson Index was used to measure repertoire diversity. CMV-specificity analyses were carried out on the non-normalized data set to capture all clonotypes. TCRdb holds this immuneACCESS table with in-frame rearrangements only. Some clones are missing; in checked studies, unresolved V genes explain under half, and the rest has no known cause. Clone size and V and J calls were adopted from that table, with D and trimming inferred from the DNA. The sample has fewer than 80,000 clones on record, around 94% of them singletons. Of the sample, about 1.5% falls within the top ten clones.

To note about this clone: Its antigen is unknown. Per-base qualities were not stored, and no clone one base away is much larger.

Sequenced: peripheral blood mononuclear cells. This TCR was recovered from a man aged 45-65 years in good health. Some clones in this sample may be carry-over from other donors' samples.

The CDR3 protein: CASSGGGKPGLVTTGELFF. The DNA sequence is given as TGTGCCAGCAGCGGAGGAGGGAAGCCGGGACTAGTAACGACCGGGGAGCTGTTTTTT. The chain is assembled from TRBV9 and TRBJ2-2; the junction holds 8 bases that match TRBD2. Based on the germline V gene, the CDR1 and CDR2 sequences are SGDLS and YYNGEE. V has 3 bases trimmed and J has 5 bases trimmed; junction bases matching no gene number 18. The CDR3, cysteine through phenylalanine, is 19 amino acids long. The only DNA kept is the CDR3, 57 bases in frame from the first base. Outside the CDR3, residues come from the reference TRBV9 and TRBJ2-2 proteins, so the full variable domain is: DSGVTQTPKHLITATGQRVTLRCSPRSGDLSVYWYQQSLDQGLQFLIQYYNGEERAKGNILERFSAQQFPDLHSELNLSSLELGDSALYFCASSGGGKPGLVTTGELFFGEGSRLTVL.